This record covers a single T cell receptor (beta chain). In the study's own analysis: Amplification of reference gene primers provided the estimated nucleated cell counts. This table comes from immunoSEQ multiplex PCR, and its TCRdb copy is limited to in-frame clones, with some not included. For V, J and clone size, that table is used; D and trimming come from the DNA. The sample holds roughly 67,000 clones; over 60% are singletons and the top ten take about 6%. There are 15 residues in the CDR3. Trimming took off 0 bases at V and 5 bases at J, with 11 bases between the two ends. In germline, CDR1 is LGHDT, CDR2 YNNKEL (reference sequence). The data were taken from a study of blood T cell repertoires in COVID-19. At the level of the study: Collection of acute and convalescent COVID-19 samples took place in the United States, Italy and Spain. Sources were T cells, B-cell-depleted T cells, or PBMCs; the material itself was cDNA or gDNA.

Sequenced input: peripheral blood. This chain uses TRBV3-1 (or the pseudogene TRBV3-2) with TRBJ2-1; no definite D call. This clonotype originated in a woman between 50 and 59 years old with active or convalescent COVID-19. The CDR3 protein is CASSQEERRNNEQFF. CDR3 sequence (DNA): TGTGCCAGCAGCCAAGAGGAGCGAAGGAACAATGAGCAGTTCTTC.